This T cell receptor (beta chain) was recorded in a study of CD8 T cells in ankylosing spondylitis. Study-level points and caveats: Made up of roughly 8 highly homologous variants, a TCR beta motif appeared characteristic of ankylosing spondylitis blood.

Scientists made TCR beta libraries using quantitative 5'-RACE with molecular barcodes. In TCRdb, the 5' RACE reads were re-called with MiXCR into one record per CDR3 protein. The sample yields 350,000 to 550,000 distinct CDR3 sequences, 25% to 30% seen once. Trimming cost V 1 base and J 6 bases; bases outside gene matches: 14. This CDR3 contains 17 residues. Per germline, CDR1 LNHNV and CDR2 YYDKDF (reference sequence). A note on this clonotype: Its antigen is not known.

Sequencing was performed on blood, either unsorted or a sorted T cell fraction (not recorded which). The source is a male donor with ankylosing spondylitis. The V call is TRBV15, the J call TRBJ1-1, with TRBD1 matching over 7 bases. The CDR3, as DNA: TGTGCCACCAGCAGAGCCCTACAGGGGCGGTTCGGGGCTGAAGCTTTCTTT. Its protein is CATSRALQGRFGAEAFF.